These 10 T cell receptor beta chains share one sample of origin, sequenced in a study of blood T cells in healthy people across ages. A J-beta primer mix and a sample-barcoded 5' primer were used in a second PCR of roughly 6 to 12 cycles. TCRdb fed the 5' RACE reads into MiXCR, producing one record per CDR3 protein. The sample lists 1.2 million to 1.5 million distinct CDR3 sequences; 55% to 75% were seen once. The material sequenced was blood. These receptors all stem from a man younger than 30 in good health.

With regard to this clonotype: A read error is possible here, since a much larger clone lies one base away. The chain links TRBV7-2 to TRBJ2-5, with unresolved D. This CDR3 spans 16 amino acids. Germline V gene lookup returns CDR1 SGHTA and CDR2 FQGNSA. CDR3 nucleotide sequence: TGTGCCAGCAGCTTATTGGGATACCAGTACCAAGAGACCCAGTGCTTC. This translates into CASSLLGYQYQETQCF.

The chain employs TRBV6-5 and TRBJ2-5, with TRBD1 matching 9 bases. The DNA end is a closer match to TRBJ2-7, so the J assignment may be wrong. Germline CDR1 reads MNHEY; CDR2 reads SVGAGI. The CDR3 is 16 amino acids. CDR3: CASRQGTGSFFHEQYF. The CDR3 DNA is TGTGCCAGCAGACAGGGGACAGGGTCGTTTTTCCACGAGCAGTACTTC.

This chain connects TRBV6-1 to TRBJ2-1; TRBD2 aligns across 7 bases. The V segment lost 2 bases and the J segment 7 bases; nucleotides outside the gene matches: 11. In germline, CDR1 is MNHNS, CDR2 SASEGT. The CDR3 loop spans 16 amino acids. Here the CDR3 reads CASSEMGGTGGNEQFF. The CDR3 DNA reads as TGTGCCAGCAGTGAAATGGGGGGGACGGGCGGAAATGAGCAGTTCTTC.

For the CDR3, the DNA is TGTGCCAGCAGGAGACAGGGGATTAAAAACATTCAGTACTTC. Its protein is CASRRQGIKNIQYF. The chain carries TRBV28 and TRBJ2-4, with TRBD1 identical over 8 bases. The CDR3 sequence is 14 residues long. Germline CDR1 reads MDHEN; CDR2 reads SYDVKM. The V gene end was trimmed by 6 bases and the J gene end by 4 bases; junction bases not matched to a gene: 5.

The V gene is TRBV4-2, the J gene TRBJ2-3, with TRBD2 identical over 7 bases. The V gene end was trimmed by 4 bases and the J gene end by 2 bases; junction bases not matched to a gene: 6. CDR1 is LGHNA, CDR2 YNFKEQ, per germline. The CDR3 has 15 amino acids. The CDR3 here is CASSRQRLATDTQYF. The CDR3 DNA is TGTGCCAGCAGCCGCCAACGACTAGCCACAGATACGCAGTATTTT.

In this sample, this clonotype turned up once. The rearrangement uses TRBV28 and TRBJ2-2; D is possibly TRBD2 (6 bases). The CDR3 consists of 16 residues. Germline V gene sequence: CDR1 MDHEN, CDR2 SYDVKM. The V end was cut by 6 bases, the J end by 2 bases, with 16 bases between. The CDR3 DNA reads TGTGCCAGCAGGATGGCGGGACGGATAAACACCGGGGAGCTGTTTTTT. This sequence encodes CASRMAGRINTGELFF.

This chain links TRBV27 with TRBJ2-3, with 8 positions matching TRBD2. The germline V gene has CDR1 MNHEY and CDR2 SMNVEV (reference sequence). V dropped 7 bases and J dropped 4; count of bases not matched to a gene: 10. The CDR3 spans 15 residues. CDR3 sequence (DNA): TGTGCCAGCATGGCGGGACTAGGGGTCGCAGATACGCAGTATTTT. It yields the protein CASMAGLGVADTQYF.

The gene calls are TRBV2 and TRBJ1-2, with unresolved D. V was trimmed by 3 bases and J by 6 bases, leaving 8 bases between them. Germline CDR1 is SNHLY and CDR2 is FYNNEI. The CDR3 contains 12 residues. The CDR3 protein is CASSDDVHGYTF. The CDR3 nucleotides are TGTGCCAGCAGTGATGACGTGCATGGCTACACCTTC.

This rearrangement joins TRBV6-5 to TRBJ1-2; perhaps TRBD1 as D (6 bases). CDR3 length equals 14 residues. Germline V gene data show CDR1 as MNHEY and CDR2 as SVGAGI. V was pared by 6 bases and J by 5 bases, with 16 bases between. CDR3 nucleotide sequence: TGTGCCAGCAGCTATGGACAGCAGACTTATGGCTACACCTTC. Its protein product is CASSYGQQTYGYTF.

Of note for this clonotype: One end of the junction varies from germline; a read error may be responsible. This chain links TRBV4-2 with TRBJ2-7; D is uncertain. Germline-derived CDR1 and CDR2 are LGHNA and YNFKEQ. CDR3 length: 16 residues. The CDR3 DNA reads as TGTGCCAACAGCCAAGAAAGCCCAGGCGAGACCTACGAGCAGTACTTC. Encoded protein: CANSQESPGETYEQYF.